These T cell receptor beta chains were read from a single sample in a study of shared clonotypes between healthy human individuals. The table came from immunoSEQ multiplex PCR; TCRdb's copy has only in-frame clones and leaves some out. The sample has 950,000 to 1,300,000 clones, about 70% seen once. Material: memory CD4+ T cells sorted from blood. Source of these receptors: a young man in good health. The CDR3 runs from the conserved cysteine through the conserved F or W. The D gene is left open where the match is weak. Only part of the rows carry a size: once, few, many, or a class if the clone is expanded.

d_gene,len,abundance,v_gene,j_gene,CDR3nt,CDR3aa
.,14,once,TRBV18,TRBJ1-1,TGTGCCAGCTCGCTTGACGGGCGGAAGGCTGAAGCTTTCTTT,CASSLDGRKAEAFF
.,15,.,TRBV6-5,TRBJ2-7,TGTGCCAGCAGTTACGCGCAGGGAAGGGGCTACGAGCAGTACTTC,CASSYAQGRGYEQYF
TRBD1,16,once,TRBV5-1,TRBJ2-4,TGCGCCAGCAGCGACGACAGGGGTTTAGCCAAAAACATTCAGTACTTC,CASSDDRGLAKNIQYF
.,14,.,TRBV7-2,TRBJ2-7,TGTGCCAGCAGCTTAGCGGGGGGGCTCTACGAGCAGTACTTC,CASSLAGGLYEQYF
.,12,.,TRBV28,TRBJ2-3,TGTGCCAGCAGTTTAAAGCGGGATACGCAGTATTTT,CASSLKRDTQYF
.,14,.,TRBV2,TRBJ1-2,TGTGCCAGCAGTGAAACCGGGACGGGGTATGGCTACACCTTC,CASSETGTGYGYTF
.,14,.,TRBV7-2,TRBJ2-3,TGTGCCAGCAGCTTAGTCCCCGCGACAGATACGCAGTATTTT,CASSLVPATDTQYF
.,12,.,TRBV7-9,TRBJ1-2,TGTGCCAGCAGGACATTAAGGGATGGCTACACCTTC,CASRTLRDGYTF
TRBD2,16,.,TRBV5-1,TRBJ2-3,TGCGCCAGCAGCTGGGGGACTAGCAGTAGCACAGATACGCAGTATTTT,CASSWGTSSSTDTQYF
TRBD1,15,.,TRBV6-5,TRBJ1-5,TGTGCCAGCAGTCGGGACAGGGGCGGCAATCAGCCCCAGCATTTT,CASSRDRGGNQPQHF
.,14,many,TRBV25-1,TRBJ1-2,TGTGCCAGCAGAAAGACGGGCCGGGGCCATGGCTACACCTTC,CASRKTGRGHGYTF
.,14,few,TRBV27,TRBJ1-6,TGTGCCACCTCCCGTTACTCCTATAATTCACCCCTCCACTTT,CATSRYSYNSPLHF
.,11,few,TRBV30,TRBJ1-6,TGTGCCTGGAGAAGTAATTCACCCCTCCACTTT,CAWRSNSPLHF
TRBD2,17,.,TRBV15,TRBJ2-1,TGTGCCACCAGCAGAGATTTACTAGCGGTTCCCTACAATGAGCAGTTCTTC,CATSRDLLAVPYNEQFF
TRBD1,15,.,TRBV29-1,TRBJ2-3,TGCAGCGCCCACCCTCGGACAGGTGGACGGGATACGCAGTATTTT,CSAHPRTGGRDTQYF
TRBD2,18,.,TRBV2,TRBJ2-4,TGTGCCAGCAGTGCCCGGGTGGCGGGGGACGCCGCCAAAAACATTCAGTACTTC,CASSARVAGDAAKNIQYF
TRBD2,13,.,TRBV5-3,TRBJ2-7,TGTGCCAGCAGCTTCGACGGGAGGAACGAGCAGTACTTC,CASSFDGRNEQYF
TRBD1,13,few,TRBV19,TRBJ1-1,TGTGCCAGTAGTAAACAGGGGCGCACTGAAGCTTTCTTT,CASSKQGRTEAFF
TRBD2,16,.,TRBV5-6,TRBJ2-5,TGTGCCAGCAGCCCACCGGGGGGACCGGGGCAAGAGACCCAGTACTTC,CASSPPGGPGQETQYF
TRBD1,13,.,TRBV18,TRBJ2-7,TGTGCCAGCTCCGGGACAGGGAACCACGAGCAGTACTTC,CASSGTGNHEQYF
TRBD1,15,few,TRBV9,TRBJ1-1,TGTGCCAGCAGCCCGCCAGGGGGCATGAACACTGAAGCTTTCTTT,CASSPPGGMNTEAFF
.,15,.,TRBV10-1,TRBJ2-1,TGCGCCAGCTTTGGTCGGCTGGGGCCTTACAATGAGCAGTTCTTC,CASFGRLGPYNEQFF
.,11,.,TRBV7-2,TRBJ2-7,TGTGCCAGCAGCACAGTCGGGGAGCAGTACTTC,CASSTVGEQYF
.,15,many,TRBV6-1,TRBJ1-2,TGTGCCAGCAGTGAAAAGGGGTTATTCGACTATGGCTACACCTTC,CASSEKGLFDYGYTF
TRBD2,17,few,TRBV4-3,TRBJ2-1,TGCGCCAGCAGCCAAGTGCTTCTGGCGGGAGGATACAATGAGCAGTTCTTC,CASSQVLLAGGYNEQFF
.,11,.,TRBV2,TRBJ2-7,TGTGCCAGCAGAATGACTCCCTTACAGTACTTC,CASRMTPLQYF
.,16,.,TRBV6-6,TRBJ1-2,TGTGCCAGCAGTTACCCCCTGAGGCAGGGCAGCTATGGCTACACCTTC,CASSYPLRQGSYGYTF
.,13,.,TRBV9,TRBJ1-6,TGTGCCAGCAGCCGCGGACCTTTCTCACCCCTCCACTTT,CASSRGPFSPLHF
.,16,many,TRBV14,TRBJ2-1,TGTGCCAGCAGCCAATTATGGGGGAGCTCCTACAATGAGCAGTTCTTC,CASSQLWGSSYNEQFF
.,15,.,TRBV5-1,TRBJ1-2,TGCGCCAGCAGCTTGGCTCCGGGCTCGAACTATGGCTACACCTTC,CASSLAPGSNYGYTF
.,15,.,TRBV6-5,TRBJ1-2,TGTGCCAGCACCCGATCAGGGCATGCTAACTATGGCTACACCTTC,CASTRSGHANYGYTF
.,15,.,TRBV4-2,TRBJ1-2,TGTGCCAGCAGCCAAGACCGAACACCTAACTATGGCTACACCTTC,CASSQDRTPNYGYTF
.,13,.,TRBV10-3,TRBJ1-6,TGTGCCATCAGTGAGGCCCCGAGGTCACCCCTCCACTTT,CAISEAPRSPLHF
.,12,once,TRBV7-2,TRBJ2-5,TGTGCCAGCAGCTGGCAACAAGAGACCCAGTACTTC,CASSWQQETQYF
.,15,.,TRBV6-5,TRBJ1-1,TGTGCCAGCAGCCCAACCCTAGTACAGCTCACTGAAGCTTTCTTT,CASSPTLVQLTEAFF
.,12,.,TRBV5-4,TRBJ1-2,TGTGCCAGCCAGGCTGAGAGCTATGGCTACACCTTC,CASQAESYGYTF
TRBD1,15,.,TRBV19,TRBJ1-2,TGTGCCAGTAGTAGAGACAGGGGCGCTAACTATGGCTACACCTTC,CASSRDRGANYGYTF
TRBD1,13,few,TRBV6-6,TRBJ1-6,TGTGCCGGATCGACAGGGAGTAATTCACCCCTCCACTTT,CAGSTGSNSPLHF
TRBD2,16,.,TRBV7-8,TRBJ2-7,TGTGCCAGCAGCTTAGTGCAATGGGGGGGACCTCCCGAGCAGTACTTC,CASSLVQWGGPPEQYF
.,13,once,TRBV2,TRBJ2-3,TGTGCCAGCAGTGAGCCTAGCACAGATACGCAGTATTTT,CASSEPSTDTQYF
.,14,.,TRBV5-1,TRBJ2-7,TGCGCCAGCAGCCCCGGCGGAGCCGCCTACGAGCAGTACTTC,CASSPGGAAYEQYF
.,15,.,TRBV7-6,TRBJ2-2,TGTGCCAGCAGCGCCCAACTACGGAACACCGGGGAGCTGTTTTTT,CASSAQLRNTGELFF
TRBD1,15,few,TRBV18,TRBJ1-4,TGTGCCAGCTCAGAGAGGACAGGAGCTAATGAAAAACTGTTTTTT,CASSERTGANEKLFF
TRBD1,11,.,TRBV29-1,TRBJ2-7,TGCAGCGTCCAAGACAGGGACGAGCAGTACTTC,CSVQDRDEQYF
.,20,.,TRBV14,TRBJ2-1,TGTGCCAGCAGCCAAGGGGGCGCGTCTAAATCACTAGGCTCCTACAATGAGCAGTTCTTC,CASSQGGASKSLGSYNEQFF